Listed below are T cell receptor beta chains from one sample, sequenced in a study of OX40 agonist ivuxolimab in advanced cancers. The data were produced by immunoSEQ multiplex PCR, yet TCRdb's version contains in-frame clones alone and is incomplete. The sample records around 80,000 clones, approximately 86% being singletons. The source was CD4+ or CD8+ T cells sorted from blood, collected in a trial of the OX40 agonist ivuxolimab. These receptors were obtained from an adult with an advanced solid tumor such as melanoma, head and neck, liver or kidney cancer. Each CDR3 is given with its conserved first and last residue.

CDR3 length	V gene	CDR3 protein
14	TRBV5-6	CASSLIIYNSPLHF
16	TRBV7-3	CASSPRLAGGNNEQFF
16	TRBV11-1	CASSFGQGATNEKLFF
13	TRBV6-5	CASSKDRFYEQYF
14	TRBV5-6	CASSLVGNQETQYF
14	TRBV19	CASSSRDMGEKLFF
17	TRBV5-6	CASSHLGQGGSGNTIYF
12	TRBV19	CASGGGYQPQHF
14	TRBV4-3	CASSQSLMNTEAFF
15	TRBV9	CASSVVPSAGNTIYF
13	TRBV7-3	CASSLDRGLGYTF
14	TRBV10-3	CAISESAGPGELFF
14	TRBV5-1	CASSPGDSTDTQYF
13	TRBV5-8	CASSFDRETPLHF
14	TRBV9	CASSIAGGPETQYF
14	TRBV7-6	CASSPQGAYQPQHF
15	TRBV7-2	CASSLDTSSGNTIYF
15	TRBV5-4	CASSTFDRPNTEAFF
14	TRBV7-3	CASSTGPGNTEAFF
13	TRBV28	CASTFQQGQPQHF
14	TRBV2	CASRGGLAGHTQYF
13	TRBV30	CAWSLDGITEAFF
15	TRBV7-3	CASSLSGRQGETQYF
13	TRBV6-1	CASSEGDSQPQHF
13	TRBV7-6	CASSLGQKETQYF
15	TRBV11-2	CASSRRDRVVETQYF
16	TRBV5-6	CASSLLAGSSTDTQYF
14	TRBV4-3	CASSQWTENYGYTF
16	TRBV7-3	CASSLTGLAGLDTQYF
17	TRBV28	CASSLLGQGANTGELFF
13	TRBV12-5	CASGPSGQETQYF
15	TRBV18	CASSPPAKGDTEAFF
13	TRBV2	CASIRGQTDTQYF
13	TRBV6-5	CASTSPGNQPQHF
16	TRBV11-1	CASSSGTGVVEYEQYF
13	TRBV25-1	CASSDRGGTEAFF
15	TRBV7-9	CASSLRGARGTEAFF
13	TRBV7-3	CASSWNSGTEAFF
12	TRBV5-1	CASSLDIYEQFF
19	TRBV7-9	CASSLGNRDRGLAKNIQYF
14	TRBV19	CASSPDRANYGYTF
14	TRBV10-3	CAISAGTGGDTQYF
15	TRBV28	CASAWAGESNTEAFF
15	TRBV30	CAWRGRVTYNSPLHF
15	TRBV2	CASSERGQRDTEAFF
14	TRBV10-1	CASSLAPNTDTQYF
18	TRBV19	CASSITEGQALFYTEAFF
13	TRBV5-1	CASSLTGTDTQYF
15	TRBV5-6	CASSNDRLPYNEQFF
12	TRBV11-3	CASSLGQRELFF
16	TRBV4-2	CASSQDFGRGQETQYF
13	TRBV10-1	CASSERETGELFF
13	TRBV28	CATQETNTGELFF
16	TRBV18	CASSNSGGGADTEAFF
15	TRBV5-5	CASSLFHSGANVLTF
14	TRBV7-2	CASSLDRPDQPQHF